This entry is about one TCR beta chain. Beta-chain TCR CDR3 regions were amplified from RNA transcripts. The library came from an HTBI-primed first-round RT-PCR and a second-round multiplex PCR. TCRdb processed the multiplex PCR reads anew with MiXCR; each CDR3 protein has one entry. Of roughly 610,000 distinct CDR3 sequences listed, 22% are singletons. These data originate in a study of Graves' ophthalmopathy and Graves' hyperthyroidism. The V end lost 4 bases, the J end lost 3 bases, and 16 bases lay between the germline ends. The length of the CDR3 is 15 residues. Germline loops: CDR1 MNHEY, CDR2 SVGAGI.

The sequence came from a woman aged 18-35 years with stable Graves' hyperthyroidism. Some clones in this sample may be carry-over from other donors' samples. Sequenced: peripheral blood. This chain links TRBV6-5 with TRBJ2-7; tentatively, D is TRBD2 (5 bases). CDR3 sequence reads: CASSSTWTQNYEQYF. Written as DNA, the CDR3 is TGTGCCAGCAGTTCTACATGGACTCAGAACTACGAGCAGTACTTC.